What follows are 10 T cell receptor beta chains derived from one specimen sequenced in a study of tumour-infiltrating T cells in Burkitt lymphoma. The repertoire was sequenced with immunoSEQ multiplex PCR; TCRdb's copy has only in-frame clones and lacks some. Of 2,000 to 3,000 clones in the sample, more than 65% are singletons; the top ten hold 7.1%. Sequenced input: tumor tissue. Source of these receptors: a human donor with diffuse large B-cell lymphoma.

The chain employs TRBV9 and TRBJ2-1, with D possibly called TRBD1 or TRBD2 (5 bases each). CDR3 length equals 12 residues. Deletions cut 2 bases from V and 9 bases from J, with 9 bases between. CDR1 SGDLS and CDR2 YYNGEE come from the germline V gene. The CDR3 loop is CASSVLRGEQFF. The CDR3 DNA is TGTGCCAGCAGCGTTTTGAGGGGTGAGCAGTTCTTC.

The chain couples TRBV7-6 to TRBJ2-2; D may correspond to TRBD1 or TRBD2 (5 bases each). V lost 3 bases and J 2 bases, leaving 13 bases between the germline ends. This CDR3 has 16 amino acids. Germline CDR1 reads SGHVS; CDR2 reads FNYEAQ. CDR3 in DNA: TGTGCCAGCAGCTTGTTGGGGACGACAAACACCGGGGAGCTGTTTTTT. This codes for CASSLLGTTNTGELFF.

The CDR3 sequence is CAWSGRGAGGSGYTF. The CDR3 DNA reads as TGTGCCTGGAGTGGACGGGGGGCAGGGGGTAGTGGCTACACCTTC. This chain links TRBV30 with TRBJ1-2, with TRBD1 identical over 7 bases. The CDR3 covers 15 residues. V shed 1 base, J shed 7 bases, and the junction held 12 bases outside the gene matches. Germline CDR1 reads GTSNPN; CDR2 reads SVGIG (reference sequence).

The chain is built from TRBV12-5 and TRBJ2-5, with unresolved D. With 6 bases removed from V and 1 base from J, the gap between germline ends came to 6 bases. Germline V gives CDR1 LGHNT, CDR2 FRNRAP. The length of the CDR3 is 12 residues. The CDR3 DNA is TGTGCTAGTGGGGCGATCCAAGAGACCCAGTACTTC. This gives the protein CASGAIQETQYF.

The chain joins TRBV11-3 to TRBJ2-2; a weak D match, TRBD2 (5 bases). The CDR3 loop spans 15 amino acids. The V end lost 9 bases, the J end lost 0 bases, and 14 bases lay between the germline ends. Per germline, CDR1 SGHNT and CDR2 YENEEA. Here the CDR3 reads CASKRGGSNTGELFF. CDR3 DNA: TGTGCCAGTAAAAGAGGAGGCTCGAACACCGGGGAGCTGTTTTTT.

V usage is TRBV6-5 and J usage is TRBJ1-2; no reliable D call. Between the trimmed V and J ends, which lost 0 bases and 3 bases, there was a span of 8 bases. The germline V gene encodes CDR1 MNHEY and CDR2 SVGAGI. The length of the CDR3 is 14 residues. The CDR3 is CASSYSISDYGYTF. CDR3 DNA: TGTGCCAGCAGTTACTCGATTAGTGACTATGGCTACACCTTC.

The rearrangement links TRBV11-3 to TRBJ1-1; D is unresolved. V lost 5 bases to trimming and J lost 1 base, with 5 bases between them. The CDR3 sequence is 12 residues long. CDR1 and CDR2 from the germline V gene are SGHNT and YENEEA. CDR3 region: CASSVGNTEAFF. DNA of the CDR3: TGTGCCAGCAGCGTGGGGAACACTGAAGCTTTCTTT.

This chain links TRBV4-1 with TRBJ2-7; 7 bases agree with TRBD1. Unmatched junction bases numbered 5, after V lost 0 bases and J lost 3 bases. Germline lookup yields CDR1 MGHRA and CDR2 YSYEKL. The CDR3 has 15 amino acids. In DNA form, the CDR3 reads TGCGCCAGCAGCCAAGAAAGAGACAGGGTCTACGAGCAGTACTTC. Amino acids: CASSQERDRVYEQYF.

The sample holds one count of this clone. The rearrangement links TRBV14 to TRBJ1-2; possibly TRBD1 for D (5 bases). V gave up 0 bases and J gave up 14 bases, with 19 bases separating them. Germline V CDR1 and CDR2: SGHDN, FVKESK. The CDR3 contains 14 residues. The CDR3 sequence is CASSQDRLGGTATF. The CDR3, as DNA: TGTGCCAGCAGCCAAGATCGTCTCGGAGGGACGGCAACCTTC. Complete variable domain (other parts from reference TRBV14 and TRBJ1-2): EAGVTQFPSHSVIEKGQTVTLRCDPISGHDNLYWYRRVMGKEIKFLLHFVKESKQDESGMPNNRFLAERTGGTYSTLKVQPAELEDSGVYFCASSQDRLGGTATFGSGTRLTVV.

This clone appeared once. V is TRBV7-9 and J is TRBJ1-2, with D perhaps TRBD1 (5 bases). This CDR3 has 11 amino acids. V lost 3 bases, J lost 14 bases, and 13 bases lay in between. Looked up from germline, CDR1 is SEHNR and CDR2 is FQNEAQ (reference sequence). The CDR3 reads CASSLLRVGTF. The CDR3 region has the DNA TGTGCCAGCAGCTTGCTCAGGGTTGGAACCTTC. The complete variable domain, with remaining parts taken from reference TRBV7-9 and TRBJ1-2, reads DTGVSQNPRHKITKRGQNVTFRCDPISEHNRLYWYRQTLGQGPEFLTYFQNEAQLEKSRLLSDRFSAERPKGSFSTLEIQRTEQGDSAMYLCASSLLRVGTFGSGTRLTVV.